A single sample is the source of the 22 T cell receptor beta chains below, sequenced in a study of T cell repertoires in cytomegalovirus infection. No antigens are known for them. A single record per CDR3 protein comes from TCRdb applying MiXCR to the reads. This table holds roughly 80,000 distinct CDR3 sequences, more than 20% found once. Here the sequenced sample was CD8+ T cells from cultured PBMCs, taken from culture after CMV antigen stimulation. The receptors shown here come from a human donor in good health (CMV status not recorded). Some clones in this sample may be carry-over from other donors' samples.

Many counts were recorded for this clonotype. This rearrangement joins TRBV7-3 to TRBJ2-2; the match to TRBD2 covers 9 bases. There are 16 residues in the CDR3. The J segment lost 5 bases and the V segment lost 5 bases, leaving 9 bases of the junction unmatched. Germline assignment: CDR1 SGHTA and CDR2 FQGTGA. The CDR3 here is CASSPDGLARTGELFF. In DNA, the CDR3 is TGTGCCAGCAGCCCAGACGGACTAGCGAGGACCGGGGAGCTGTTTTTT. Together with reference TRBV7-3 and TRBJ2-2, the CDR3 gives the full variable domain: GAGVSQTPSNKVTEKGKYVELRCDPISGHTALYWYRQSLGQGPEFLIYFQGTGAADDSGLPNDRFFAVRPEGSVSTLKIQRTERGDSAVYLCASSPDGLARTGELFFGEGSRLTVL.

The V gene is TRBV19, the J gene TRBJ1-5, with D uncertain. Germline CDR1 is LNHDA and CDR2 is SQIVND (reference sequence). There are 13 residues in the CDR3. V was trimmed by 1 base and J by 4 bases, leaving 5 bases between them. For the CDR3, the DNA is TGTGCCAGTAGTATAGTTAGAAATCAGCCCCAGCATTTT. This sequence encodes CASSIVRNQPQHF.

The chain recombines TRBV27 with TRBJ2-5, with 11 bases matching TRBD2. CDR3 length: 17 amino acids. V lost 5 bases and J lost 5; bases outside the gene matches: 13. CDR1 MNHEY and CDR2 SMNVEV come from the germline V gene (reference sequence). The CDR3 DNA reads TGTGCCAGCAGTCCCCGGGGTAGCGGGAGGGATCGGGAGACCCAGTACTTC. Protein: CASSPRGSGRDRETQYF.

This clonotype showed up just a few times. The rearrangement joins TRBV19 to TRBJ1-1, with D possibly TRBD1 on 5 matching bases. The CDR3 is 16 amino acids. Deletions cut 2 bases from V and 4 bases from J, with 17 bases between. Looked up from germline, CDR1 is LNHDA and CDR2 is SQIVND (reference sequence). The CDR3 here is CASSIIHFLGTTEAFF. CDR3 coding DNA: TGTGCCAGTAGTATAATCCACTTTTTGGGGACCACTGAAGCTTTCTTT.

About this clonotype: The missing conserved phenylalanine or tryptophan at the end of this CDR3 makes a read error likely. The rearrangement uses TRBV12-3 or TRBV12-4 and TRBJ2-7, with TRBD2 as a possible D gene (5 bases). The V and J ends lost 2 bases and 5 bases respectively, with 16 bases between them. CDR3 length: 15 amino acids. The CDR3, as DNA: TGTGCCAGCAGTTTACGGGGAAAAGCTTTCCACGAGCAGTACATC. The encoded protein is CASSLRGKAFHEQYI.

This clonotype has just a few counts. The rearrangement links TRBV11-1 to TRBJ2-5; weak D call: TRBD2 (7 bases). With 6 bases removed from V and 3 bases from J, the gap between germline ends came to 20 bases. CDR3 length: 16 residues. Germline lookup yields CDR1 SGHAT and CDR2 FQDESV (reference sequence). This CDR3 reads CASSPLGGADKETQYF. For the CDR3, the DNA is TGTGCCAGCAGTCCCTTGGGGGGGGCGGATAAAGAGACCCAGTACTTC.

The CDR3 region has the DNA TGTGCCTGGACTTGGGGTAACACTGAAGCTTTCTTT. Its translation: CAWTWGNTEAFF. This sequence joins TRBV30 and TRBJ1-1; D uncertain. This CDR3 has 12 amino acids. CDR1 and CDR2 (germline): GTSNPN, SVGIG (reference sequence). The germline V and J ends were trimmed by 4 bases and 2 bases, with 8 bases remaining between them.

The chain recombines TRBV4-3 with TRBJ2-7; no definite D call. V gave up 6 bases and J gave up 6 bases, with 15 bases separating them. CDR1 LGHNA and CDR2 YSLEER come from the germline V gene. CDR3 size: 13 residues. CDR3 bases: TGCGCCAGCAGTAAAGGGTCCCCTGGCGAGCAGTACTTC. Its translation: CASSKGSPGEQYF.

This chain connects TRBV6-6 to TRBJ2-7; no clear D gene. The V and J ends lost 2 bases and 1 base respectively, with 9 bases between them. The CDR3 extends over 14 amino acids. Looked up from germline, CDR1 is MNHNY and CDR2 is SVGAGI (reference sequence). This CDR3 is CASSYRAVSYEQYF. The CDR3 DNA is TGTGCCAGCAGTTACCGGGCAGTGTCCTACGAGCAGTACTTC.

Points on this clonotype: A much larger clone is a single base away; this may be a read error. This chain links TRBV20-1 with TRBJ2-3; weak D call: TRBD2 (5 bases). Looked up from germline, CDR1 is DFQATT and CDR2 is SNEGSKA (reference sequence). V was cut by 0 bases and J by 2 bases, with 18 bases left in between. The CDR3 loop spans 17 amino acids. The DNA for the CDR3 is TGCAGTGCTAGAGATTTTAGCTCAGCCGGGAACACAGATACGCAGTATTTT. As protein: CSARDFSSAGNTDTQYF.

This clonotype was counted at least ten times. The chain has TRBV10-3 and TRBJ1-6; 8 bases align to TRBD1. The CDR3 sequence is 16 residues long. The germline gives CDR1 ENHRY, CDR2 SYGVKD. V dropped 3 bases and J dropped 6; count of bases not matched to a gene: 7. DNA of the CDR3: TGTGCCATCAGTGATGTGACAGGGGCTTCTAATTCACCCCTCCACTTT. Translation gives CAISDVTGASNSPLHF.

This clonotype was counted at least ten times. The CDR3 region has the DNA TGTGCCAGCAGCTACGGCTGGGGGAAGGATCAGCCCCAGCATTTT. Translated: CASSYGWGKDQPQHF. The chain employs TRBV7-9 and TRBJ1-5; TRBD1 might be the D (5 bases). CDR3 length: 15 residues. Trimming left V 4 bases short and J 5 bases short, with 15 bases between. The V gene's germline CDR1 is SEHNR and CDR2 FQNEAQ (reference sequence).

The chain joins TRBV12-3 or TRBV12-4 to TRBJ2-6; possibly TRBD2 for D (6 bases). The CDR3 has 14 residues. The V end was cut by 4 bases, the J end by 2 bases, with 6 bases between. CDR3 protein: CASSWGAGANVLTF. CDR3 coding DNA: TGTGCCAGCAGTTGGGGGGCTGGGGCCAACGTCCTGACTTTC.

This clonotype was seen a handful of times. This chain links TRBV6-6 with TRBJ2-3; TRBD2 aligns across 11 bases. CDR1 and CDR2 (germline): MNHNY, SVGAGI (reference sequence). After removal of 2 bases from V and 4 bases from J, the junction contained 14 bases not matched to a gene. The CDR3 loop spans 19 amino acids. CDR3 DNA: TGTGCCAGCAGTTACCGCGGGACTAGCGGAAATGCCCCCGCAGATACGCAGTATTTT. Protein: CASSYRGTSGNAPADTQYF.

The J gene is TRBJ1-5, the V gene TRBV5-6; a weak D match, TRBD1 (6 bases). The CDR3 totals 15 residues. Germline V gives CDR1 SGHDT, CDR2 YYEEEE. Trimming left V 0 bases short and J 3 bases short, with 10 bases between. The CDR3 region has the DNA TGTGCCAGCAGCTTGGGTACAGGGAACAATCAGCCCCAGCATTTT. This gives the protein CASSLGTGNNQPQHF.

The rearrangement uses TRBV13 and TRBJ2-1; 9 nucleotides agree with TRBD2. This CDR3 spans 17 amino acids. The V segment lost 5 bases and the J segment 5 bases; nucleotides outside the gene matches: 13. Germline CDR1 and CDR2: PRHDT and FYEKMQ (reference sequence). The CDR3 protein is CASSGRASGVLDNEQFF. CDR3 bases: TGTGCCAGCAGCGGGAGGGCTAGCGGGGTTTTGGACAATGAGCAGTTCTTC.

This clonotype occurred a few times. The V call is TRBV6-1, the J call TRBJ1-1; D not certain. With 0 bases removed from V and 0 bases from J, the gap between germline ends came to 14 bases. CDR1 is MNHNS, CDR2 SASEGT, per germline. The CDR3 is made up of 17 amino acids. This CDR3 reads CASSEALTLAMNTEAFF. Written as DNA, the CDR3 is TGTGCCAGCAGTGAAGCGCTTACATTAGCTATGAACACTGAAGCTTTCTTT.

V is TRBV6-6 and J is TRBJ1-3; the D is unclear. This CDR3 has 15 amino acids. V dropped 0 bases and J dropped 0 bases, with 6 bases sitting between them. The V gene's germline CDR1 is MNHNY and CDR2 SVGAGI (reference sequence). CDR3 amino acids: CASSYSWGSGNTIYF. CDR3 nucleotide sequence: TGTGCCAGCAGTTACTCGTGGGGCTCTGGAAACACCATATATTTT.

V is TRBV7-9 and J is TRBJ2-7; 9 nucleotides match TRBD2. Germline loops: CDR1 SEHNR, CDR2 FQNEAQ (reference sequence). Trimming cost V 7 bases and J 9 bases; bases outside gene matches: 10. The CDR3 runs 13 residues. The chain's CDR3 is CASTTAGGIGQYF. The CDR3 coding sequence is TGTGCCAGCACCACGGCGGGGGGGATAGGGCAGTACTTC. Full variable domain (missing parts from reference TRBV7-9 and TRBJ2-7): DTGVSQNPRHKITKRGQNVTFRCDPISEHNRLYWYRQTLGQGPEFLTYFQNEAQLEKSRLLSDRFSAERPKGSFSTLEIQRTEQGDSAMYLCASTTAGGIGQYFGPGTRLTVT.

This clonotype was observed many times. The chain combines TRBV7-6 with TRBJ2-1; a weak D match, TRBD2 (5 bases). This CDR3 region has 14 residues. Trimming pared 4 bases from V and 5 bases from J, leaving 12 bases between. Germline lookup yields CDR1 SGHVS and CDR2 FNYEAQ. CDR3 protein: CASSSSGANNEQFF. CDR3 bases: TGTGCCAGCAGCTCAAGCGGCGCGAACAATGAGCAGTTCTTC.

CDR3 in amino acids: CASSPDISGNTIYF. The CDR3 DNA follows: TGTGCCAGCAGCCCAGACATCTCTGGAAACACCATATATTTT. The genes are TRBV7-9 and TRBJ1-3; no clear D. This CDR3 is 14 amino acids long. The germline gives CDR1 SEHNR, CDR2 FQNEAQ (reference sequence). V lost 5 bases, J lost 0 bases, and 8 bases lay in between.

This sequence joins TRBV28 and TRBJ2-1, with D perhaps TRBD2 (6 bases). The end of the DNA aligns better with TRBJ2-7, so the J call may be wrong. The germline V gene has CDR1 MDHEN and CDR2 SYDVKM. The CDR3 is 15 residues long. The CDR3 DNA is TGTGCCAGCAGCCGCCCCGGGAGATCGTACAATGAGCAGTACTTC. Translating gives CASSRPGRSYNEQYF.